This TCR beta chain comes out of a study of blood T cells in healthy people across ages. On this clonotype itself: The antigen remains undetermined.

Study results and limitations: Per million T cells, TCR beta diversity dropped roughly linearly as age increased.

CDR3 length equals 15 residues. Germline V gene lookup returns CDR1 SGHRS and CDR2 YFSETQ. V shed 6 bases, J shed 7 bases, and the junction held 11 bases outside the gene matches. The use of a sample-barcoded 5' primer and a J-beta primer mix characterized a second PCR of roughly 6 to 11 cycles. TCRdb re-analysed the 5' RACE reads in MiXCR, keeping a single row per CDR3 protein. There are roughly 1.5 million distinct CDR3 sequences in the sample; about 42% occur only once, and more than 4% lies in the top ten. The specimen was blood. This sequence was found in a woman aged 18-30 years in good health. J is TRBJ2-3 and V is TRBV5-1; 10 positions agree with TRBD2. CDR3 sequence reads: CASTTQRGGWHTQYF. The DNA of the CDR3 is TGCGCCAGCACCACTCAGCGGGGGGGCTGGCATACGCAGTATTTT.